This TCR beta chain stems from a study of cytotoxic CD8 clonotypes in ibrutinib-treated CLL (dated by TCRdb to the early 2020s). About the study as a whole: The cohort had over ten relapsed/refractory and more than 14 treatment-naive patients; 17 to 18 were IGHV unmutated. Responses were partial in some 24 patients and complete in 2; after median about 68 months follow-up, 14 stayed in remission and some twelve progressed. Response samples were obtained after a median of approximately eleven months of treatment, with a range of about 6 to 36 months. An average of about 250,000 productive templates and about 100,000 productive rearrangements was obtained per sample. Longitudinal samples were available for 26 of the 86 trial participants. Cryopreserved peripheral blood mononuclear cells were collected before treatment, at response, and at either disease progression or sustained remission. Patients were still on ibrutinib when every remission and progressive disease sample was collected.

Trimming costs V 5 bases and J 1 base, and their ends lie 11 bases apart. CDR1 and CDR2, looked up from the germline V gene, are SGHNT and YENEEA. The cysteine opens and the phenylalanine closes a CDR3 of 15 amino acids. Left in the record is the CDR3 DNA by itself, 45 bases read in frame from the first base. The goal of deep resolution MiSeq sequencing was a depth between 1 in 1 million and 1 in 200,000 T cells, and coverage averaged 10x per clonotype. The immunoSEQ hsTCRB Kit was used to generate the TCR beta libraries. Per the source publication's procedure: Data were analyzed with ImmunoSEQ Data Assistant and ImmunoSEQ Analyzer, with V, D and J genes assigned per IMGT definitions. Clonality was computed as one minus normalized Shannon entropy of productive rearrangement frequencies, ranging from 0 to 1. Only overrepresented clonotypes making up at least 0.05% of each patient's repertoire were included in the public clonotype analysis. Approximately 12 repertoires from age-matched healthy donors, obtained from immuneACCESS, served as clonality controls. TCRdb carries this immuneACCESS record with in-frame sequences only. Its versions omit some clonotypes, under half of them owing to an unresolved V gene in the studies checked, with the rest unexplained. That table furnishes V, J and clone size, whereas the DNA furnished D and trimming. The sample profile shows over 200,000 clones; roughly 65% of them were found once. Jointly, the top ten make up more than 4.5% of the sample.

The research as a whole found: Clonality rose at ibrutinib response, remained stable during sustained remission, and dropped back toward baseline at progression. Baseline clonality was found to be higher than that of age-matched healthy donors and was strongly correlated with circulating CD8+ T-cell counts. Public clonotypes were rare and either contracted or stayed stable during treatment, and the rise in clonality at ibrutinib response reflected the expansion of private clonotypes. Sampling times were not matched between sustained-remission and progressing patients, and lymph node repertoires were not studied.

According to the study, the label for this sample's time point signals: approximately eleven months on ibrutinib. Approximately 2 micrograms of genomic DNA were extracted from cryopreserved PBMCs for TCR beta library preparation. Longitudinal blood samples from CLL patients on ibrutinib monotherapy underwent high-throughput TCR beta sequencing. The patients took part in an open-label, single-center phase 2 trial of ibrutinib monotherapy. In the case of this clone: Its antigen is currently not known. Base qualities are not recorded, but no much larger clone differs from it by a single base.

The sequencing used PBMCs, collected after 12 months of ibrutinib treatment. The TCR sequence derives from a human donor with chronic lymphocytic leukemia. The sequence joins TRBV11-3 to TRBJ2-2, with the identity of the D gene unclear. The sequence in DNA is TGTGCCAGCAGCCGCCCGCCAGGGAACACCGGGGAGCTGTTTTTT. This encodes CASSRPPGNTGELFF.